These 30 T cell receptor beta chains share one sample of origin, sequenced in a study of cytotoxic CD8 clonotypes in ibrutinib-treated CLL. Profiling relied on immunoSEQ multiplex PCR, and the TCRdb table lists in-frame clones only, not all of them. Here the sample spans more than 200,000 clones, 70% being singletons. This specimen consisted of PBMCs, obtained after 24 months of ibrutinib treatment. Receptor source: a human donor with chronic lymphocytic leukemia.

This clone was recorded a few times. The rearrangement links TRBV27 to TRBJ1-2; D is possibly TRBD1 (5 bases). The CDR3 runs to 16 residues. Trimming removed 1 base from V and 3 bases from J, with 15 bases in between. Looked up from germline, CDR1 is MNHEY and CDR2 is SMNVEV (reference sequence). CDR3 region: CASSLWGTLRDYGYTF. The CDR3 nucleotides read TGTGCCAGCAGTTTATGGGGCACCTTGAGGGACTATGGCTACACCTTC.

This clone has more than one count but fewer than ten. The chain links TRBV2 to TRBJ2-7, with 7 bases lining up with TRBD1. CDR3 length equals 14 residues. The V and J ends lost 4 bases and 0 bases, in that order; junction bases with no gene match: 3. Germline CDR1 is SNHLY and CDR2 is FYNNEI. The CDR3 DNA sequence: TGTGCCAGCAGTGGACAGGGAAACTCCTACGAGCAGTACTTC. Protein product: CASSGQGNSYEQYF.

This clone was found once. The chain recombines TRBV18 with TRBJ1-1, with D perhaps matching TRBD1 (5 bases). V dropped 4 bases and J dropped 5 bases, with 11 bases sitting between them. This CDR3 spans 13 amino acids. CDR1 KGHSH and CDR2 LQKENI come from the germline V gene. The CDR3 sequence: CASSRWDQTEAFF. In nucleotides, the CDR3 is TGTGCCAGCTCACGTTGGGACCAGACTGAAGCTTTCTTT.

The genes are TRBV5-1 and TRBJ2-3; D may match TRBD1 or TRBD2 (5 bases each). Trimming stripped 3 bases from V and 2 bases from J, with 19 bases between. The germline CDR1 and CDR2 sequences are SGHRS and YFSETQ. The CDR3 loop spans 17 amino acids. CDR3 nucleotide sequence: TGCGCCAGCAGCTCGACCCCCTGGGGACCCACCACAGATACGCAGTATTTT. This gives the protein CASSSTPWGPTTDTQYF.

The chain links TRBV5-1 to TRBJ2-3, with 9 positions matching TRBD2. Germline assignment: CDR1 SGHRS and CDR2 YFSETQ. With 7 bases clipped from V and 1 base from J, the junction kept 7 bases outside the gene matches. The CDR3 length is 15 residues. CDR3 in DNA: TGCGCCAGCCGCTCCAGGACTAGCGGCACAGATACGCAGTATTTT. This translates into CASRSRTSGTDTQYF. Full variable domain (remainder filled in from reference TRBV5-1 and TRBJ2-3): KAGVTQTPRYLIKTRGQQVTLSCSPISGHRSVSWYQQTPGQGLQFLFEYFSETQRNKGNFPGRFSGRQFSNSRSEMNVSTLELGDSALYLCASRSRTSGTDTQYFGPGTRLTVL.

The rearrangement uses TRBV25-1 and TRBJ2-3; possibly TRBD1 for D (7 bases). Per the germline V gene, CDR1 is MGHDK and CDR2 is SYGVNS. Trimming cost V 8 bases and J 2 bases, with 11 bases left between them. The length of the CDR3 is 13 residues. CDR3 DNA: TGTGCCAGCGCGGGACAGAACACAGATACGCAGTATTTT. This encodes CASAGQNTDTQYF.

The chain links TRBV28 to TRBJ2-3; 9 bases are a match to TRBD1. The ends lost 5 bases at V and 8 bases at J; junction bases unmatched: 8. CDR1 is MDHEN, CDR2 SYDVKM, per germline. This CDR3 region has 14 residues. The CDR3 reads CASSQPQGAGTQYF. CDR3 bases: TGTGCCAGCAGTCAACCACAGGGGGCGGGTACGCAGTATTTT.

J is TRBJ2-7 and V is TRBV4-2, with 10 bases aligning to TRBD2. CDR3 length equals 15 residues. V lost 0 bases to trimming and J lost 1 base; unmatched junction nucleotides: 0. The germline V gene has CDR1 LGHNA and CDR2 YNFKEQ. This CDR3 is CASSQELAGSYEQYF. The CDR3 coding sequence is TGTGCCAGCAGCCAAGAACTAGCGGGATCCTACGAGCAGTACTTC.

This clone was detected a few times. The V call is TRBV7-9, the J call TRBJ2-1; tentatively, D is TRBD2 (5 bases). Germline CDR1 and CDR2: SEHNR and FQNEAQ (reference sequence). The CDR3 totals 12 residues. Trimming left V 10 bases short and J 10 bases short, with 17 bases between. The CDR3 nucleotides are TGTGCCACGAGCGGATACGCGCAAGAGCAGTTCTTC. It specifies CATSGYAQEQFF. The entire variable domain, with the rest obtained from reference TRBV7-9 and TRBJ2-1, is as follows: DTGVSQNPRHKITKRGQNVTFRCDPISEHNRLYWYRQTLGQGPEFLTYFQNEAQLEKSRLLSDRFSAERPKGSFSTLEIQRTEQGDSAMYLCATSGYAQEQFFGPGTRLTVL.

The chain is built from TRBV14 and TRBJ2-1; 8 bases are shared with TRBD1. There are 14 residues in the CDR3. Germline V lookup: CDR1 SGHDN, CDR2 FVKESK. V dropped 3 bases and J dropped 4; count of bases not matched to a gene: 2. This CDR3 reads CASSQDRDYNEQFF. In DNA form, the CDR3 reads TGTGCCAGCAGCCAGGACAGGGATTACAATGAGCAGTTCTTC.

In its sample, this clone was seen once. The chain uses TRBV5-6 and TRBJ1-1, with D perhaps TRBD1 (5 bases). The CDR3 loop spans 16 amino acids. The V and J ends lost 1 base and 2 bases respectively, with 15 bases between them. The germline V gene has CDR1 SGHDT and CDR2 YYEEEE. The CDR3 sequence is CASSLRTGTPNTEAFF. The CDR3 DNA is TGTGCCAGCAGCTTGCGGACCGGGACGCCAAACACTGAAGCTTTCTTT.

This chain joins TRBV5-1 and TRBJ1-5; D remains unclear. The length of the CDR3 is 14 residues. V shed 0 bases and J shed 5 bases, with 9 bases lying between them. Germline lookup yields CDR1 SGHRS and CDR2 YFSETQ. The CDR3 reads CASSLEGVDQPQHF. CDR3 bases: TGCGCCAGCAGCTTGGAAGGAGTAGATCAGCCCCAGCATTTT.

This rearrangement joins TRBV19 to TRBJ1-5; TRBD1 matches at 8 bases. The CDR3 sequence is 14 residues long. In germline, CDR1 is LNHDA, CDR2 SQIVND (reference sequence). Trimming cost V 1 base and J 6 bases; bases outside gene matches: 2. This chain's CDR3 is CASSIATGAQPQHF. The CDR3 DNA follows: TGTGCCAGTAGTATAGCGACAGGGGCTCAGCCCCAGCATTTT.

The chain carries TRBV10-3 and TRBJ2-7; 7 positions agree with TRBD1. Trimming cost V 4 bases and J 3 bases; bases outside gene matches: 6. In germline, CDR1 is ENHRY, CDR2 SYGVKD. The CDR3 runs to 14 residues. The CDR3 DNA reads TGTGCCATCAGTGCCGGGACAGACTACTACGAGCAGTACTTC. Translated: CAISAGTDYYEQYF.

This sequence joins TRBV7-2 and TRBJ2-7, with 12 bases aligning to TRBD2. The CDR3 sequence is 15 residues long. With 6 bases clipped from V and 2 bases from J, the junction kept 5 bases outside the gene matches. Per germline, CDR1 SGHTA and CDR2 FQGNSA. CDR3: CASSRTSGDTYEQYF. DNA of the CDR3: TGTGCCAGCAGTCGGACTAGCGGGGATACCTACGAGCAGTACTTC.

This clone was counted between two and nine times. V gene TRBV9 combines with J gene TRBJ2-7; D may be TRBD1 or TRBD2 (6 bases each). CDR3 length: 14 residues. V lost 4 bases and J lost 3, with 14 bases in between. CDR1 SGDLS and CDR2 YYNGEE come from the germline V gene. The CDR3 region is CASSRAEGGYEQYF. The CDR3 DNA is TGTGCCAGCAGCCGAGCCGAGGGGGGCTACGAGCAGTACTTC. Full variable domain (rest looked up from reference TRBV9 and TRBJ2-7): DSGVTQTPKHLITATGQRVTLRCSPRSGDLSVYWYQQSLDQGLQFLIQYYNGEERAKGNILERFSAQQFPDLHSELNLSSLELGDSALYFCASSRAEGGYEQYFGPGTRLTVT.

The V call is TRBV6-5, the J call TRBJ2-7, with 14 bases matching TRBD2. The CDR3 totals 15 residues. The germline CDR1 and CDR2 sequences are MNHEY and SVGAGI. The V and J ends lost 6 bases and 3 bases, in that order; junction bases with no gene match: 4. The CDR3 DNA follows: TGTGCCAGCAGGGCCGGGACTAGCGGGAGCTACGAGCAGTACTTC. Its translation is CASRAGTSGSYEQYF.

A few counts support this clone. J is TRBJ1-4 and V is TRBV11-2; 7 bases agree with TRBD1. Germline values: CDR1 SGHAT, CDR2 FQNNGV. The CDR3 loop spans 16 amino acids. V shed 5 bases and J 0 bases; nucleotides not matched to a gene: 6. CDR3 protein: CASSQRTGSTNEKLFF. DNA of the CDR3: TGTGCCAGCAGCCAGAGGACAGGATCAACTAATGAAAAACTGTTTTTT.

The gene calls are TRBV4-1 and TRBJ1-5; tentatively, D is TRBD1 (5 bases). The CDR3 contains 16 residues. The V end was cut by 0 bases, the J end by 8 bases, with 17 bases between. Looked up from germline, CDR1 is MGHRA and CDR2 is YSYEKL. CDR3 region: CASSQDGASNPEPQHF. The DNA for the CDR3 is TGCGCCAGCAGCCAAGACGGGGCTTCCAATCCCGAGCCCCAGCATTTT.

This clone was seen once. V usage is TRBV6-6 and J usage is TRBJ2-1; D not resolved. The CDR3 loop spans 11 amino acids. Germline loops: CDR1 MNHNY, CDR2 SVGAGI (reference sequence). V lost 4 bases to trimming and J lost 4 bases, with 2 bases between them. CDR3 region: CASSFYNEQFF. CDR3 nucleotides: TGTGCCAGCAGTTTTTACAATGAGCAGTTCTTC.

This chain connects TRBV27 to TRBJ1-2, with D tentatively TRBD1 (6 bases). The CDR3 spans 14 residues. Trimming took 6 bases from V and 3 from J, leaving 14 bases between them. The germline CDR1 and CDR2 sequences are MNHEY and SMNVEV (reference sequence). CDR3 amino acids: CASSPVRGDYGYTF. The CDR3 nucleotides are TGTGCCAGCAGCCCCGTGAGGGGGGACTATGGCTACACCTTC.

The chain links TRBV7-9 to TRBJ1-5, with TRBD1 matching over 8 bases. The V gene's germline CDR1 is SEHNR and CDR2 FQNEAQ (reference sequence). V was pared by 3 bases and J by 3 bases, with 4 bases of the junction left unmatched. CDR3 length equals 15 residues. Written as DNA, the CDR3 is TGTGCCAGCAGCTTCACAGGGGGGGACAATCAGCCCCAGCATTTT. Its translation is CASSFTGGDNQPQHF. Variable domain in full (rest from reference TRBV7-9 and TRBJ1-5): DTGVSQNPRHKITKRGQNVTFRCDPISEHNRLYWYRQTLGQGPEFLTYFQNEAQLEKSRLLSDRFSAERPKGSFSTLEIQRTEQGDSAMYLCASSFTGGDNQPQHFGDGTRLSIL.

The chain has TRBV5-6 and TRBJ1-1; 7 nucleotides match TRBD1. V lost 0 bases to trimming and J lost 12 bases; unmatched junction nucleotides: 2. Germline V CDR1 and CDR2: SGHDT, YYEEEE. There are 11 residues in the CDR3. CDR3 nucleotide sequence: TGTGCCAGCAGCTTGGAGGGGGCACCTTTCTTT. It codes for CASSLEGAPFF.

The rearrangement uses TRBV7-9 and TRBJ1-1; D perhaps matches TRBD1 (5 bases). The V gene lost 5 bases and the J gene lost 8 bases, with 12 bases spanning the gap. CDR1 is SEHNR and CDR2 is FQNEAQ in the germline V gene (reference sequence). The CDR3 extends over 12 amino acids. CDR3 sequence: CASSRTNQEAFF. Here the CDR3 DNA reads TGTGCCAGCAGCAGGACAAACCAAGAAGCTTTCTTT. Based on the CDR3 plus reference TRBV7-9 and TRBJ1-1, the full variable domain is DTGVSQNPRHKITKRGQNVTFRCDPISEHNRLYWYRQTLGQGPEFLTYFQNEAQLEKSRLLSDRFSAERPKGSFSTLEIQRTEQGDSAMYLCASSRTNQEAFFGQGTRLTVV.

The chain employs TRBV25-1 and TRBJ1-2; 8 bases agree with TRBD1. Per germline, CDR1 MGHDK and CDR2 SYGVNS. J gave up 6 bases and V 8 bases, and 14 bases lay outside the gene matches. The CDR3 extends over 15 amino acids. The CDR3 loop is CASRSTGGWLNGYTF. CDR3 nucleotides: TGTGCCAGCCGATCCACAGGGGGTTGGTTAAATGGCTACACCTTC.

The chain links TRBV27 to TRBJ1-5; tentatively, D is TRBD1 (5 bases). With 3 bases removed from V and 0 bases from J, the gap between germline ends came to 21 bases. Germline V gives CDR1 MNHEY, CDR2 SMNVEV (reference sequence). The CDR3 has 19 amino acids. The CDR3 spells CASSLEQGPLLISNQPQHF. CDR3 DNA sequence: TGTGCCAGCAGTTTGGAGCAGGGACCCCTGCTAATTAGCAATCAGCCCCAGCATTTT.

This clone was counted between two and nine times. This chain uses TRBV4-2 with TRBJ2-7; 7 bases are a match to TRBD2. Trimming at V came to 2 bases and at J to 1 base, leaving 11 bases not matched to a gene. CDR1 LGHNA and CDR2 YNFKEQ come from the germline V gene. The CDR3 contains 17 residues. The chain's CDR3 is CASSQPTVGLTSYEQYF. The CDR3, as DNA: TGTGCCAGCAGCCAACCCACTGTGGGACTAACTTCCTACGAGCAGTACTTC.

This clone was observed a single time. This sequence joins TRBV5-1 and TRBJ2-3; D not resolved. The CDR3 length is 12 residues. V dropped 4 bases and J dropped 4 bases, with 7 bases sitting between them. Germline CDR1 SGHRS, CDR2 YFSETQ. This CDR3 reads CASSPGADTQYF. DNA for the CDR3: TGCGCCAGCAGCCCTGGGGCAGATACGCAGTATTTT.

The gene calls are TRBV19 and TRBJ2-5; 9 bases are a match to TRBD1. Germline CDR1 reads LNHDA; CDR2 reads SQIVND (reference sequence). Losses at the gene ends were 4 bases for V and 1 base for J; bases not matched to a gene: 7. This CDR3 spans 16 amino acids. The CDR3 loop reads CASSSPDRGVQETQYF. In DNA, the CDR3 is TGTGCCAGTAGTAGTCCAGACAGGGGGGTCCAAGAGACCCAGTACTTC.

The rearrangement uses TRBV30 and TRBJ1-1; TRBD1 is a possible D gene (5 bases). Deletions cut 8 bases from V and 1 base from J, with 11 bases between. This CDR3 region has 12 residues. Germline V lookup: CDR1 GTSNPN, CDR2 SVGIG (reference sequence). The CDR3 DNA sequence: TGTGCCCGGGACGGGGGGAACACTGAAGCTTTCTTT. Encoded protein: CARDGGNTEAFF.